A single sample gave rise to the 22 T cell receptor beta chains below, sequenced in a study of T cell repertoires in cytomegalovirus infection. One entry per CDR3 protein results from TCRdb running MiXCR on the reads. The data show about 680,000 distinct CDR3 sequences, 20% to 25% seen once. Material: CD8+ T cells from PBMCs. These receptors originate from a human donor in good health (CMV status not recorded). Some clones in this sample may be carry-over from other donors' samples.

The genes are TRBV29-1 and TRBJ2-3; D remains unclear. This CDR3 is built from 12 residues. From germline, CDR1 is SQVTM and CDR2 ANQGSEA. Trimming took off 4 bases at V and 0 bases at J, with 5 bases between the two ends. This CDR3 is CSVADSTDTQYF. CDR3 DNA: TGCAGCGTTGCAGATAGCACAGATACGCAGTATTTT.

The rearrangement uses TRBV7-9 and TRBJ2-1; no clear D. V was trimmed by 1 base and J by 15 bases, leaving 4 bases between them. The CDR3 extends over 9 amino acids. CDR1 is SEHNR, CDR2 FQNEAQ, per germline (reference sequence). CDR3 nucleotides: TGTGCCAGCAGCTTAGATAGGTTCTTC. Translating gives CASSLDRFF. The variable domain in full, completed from reference TRBV7-9 and TRBJ2-1, reads DTGVSQNPRHKITKRGQNVTFRCDPISEHNRLYWYRQTLGQGPEFLTYFQNEAQLEKSRLLSDRFSAERPKGSFSTLEIQRTEQGDSAMYLCASSLDRFFGPGTRLTVL.

In its sample, this clonotype was seen a few times. V and J are TRBV6-5 and TRBJ2-3, with 7 bases lining up with TRBD1. Germline V gene lookup returns CDR1 MNHEY and CDR2 SVGAGI. The CDR3 extends over 12 amino acids. Unmatched junction bases numbered 7, after V lost 5 bases and J lost 11 bases. DNA for the CDR3: TGTGCCAGCAGTACGACAGGGACGAAGCAGTATTTT. The encoded protein is CASSTTGTKQYF.

This chain connects TRBV7-9 to TRBJ2-2; D is unresolved. The CDR3 loop spans 14 amino acids. V dropped 5 bases and J dropped 6 bases, with 13 bases sitting between them. Germline V gene lookup returns CDR1 SEHNR and CDR2 FQNEAQ (reference sequence). The CDR3 DNA is TGTGCCAGCAGCCCCTCTCGCGGTCCCGGGGAGCTGTTTTTT. Residues: CASSPSRGPGELFF. Together with reference TRBV7-9 and TRBJ2-2, the CDR3 gives the full variable domain: DTGVSQNPRHKITKRGQNVTFRCDPISEHNRLYWYRQTLGQGPEFLTYFQNEAQLEKSRLLSDRFSAERPKGSFSTLEIQRTEQGDSAMYLCASSPSRGPGELFFGEGSRLTVL.

A remark on this clonotype: It may be a read error: a sequence one base away is much more abundant. The chain is built from TRBV7-4 and TRBJ1-5; maybe TRBD1 (6 bases). This CDR3 has 15 amino acids. CDR1 SGHVT and CDR2 SQSDAQ come from the germline V gene. The germline V and J ends were trimmed by 6 bases and 4 bases, with 16 bases remaining between them. In nucleotides, the CDR3 is TGTGCCAGCAGTTACGGGGACATGGGAAATCAGCCCCAGCATTTT. The encoded protein is CASSYGDMGNQPQHF.

The V gene is TRBV7-6, the J gene TRBJ2-1; 12 bases map to TRBD1. The V gene end was trimmed by 6 bases and the J gene end by 8 bases; junction bases not matched to a gene: 8. This CDR3 contains 15 residues. The germline gives CDR1 SGHVS, CDR2 FNYEAQ. The CDR3 region is CASRAGTGGFDEQFF. DNA of the CDR3: TGTGCCAGCAGGGCCGGGACAGGGGGCTTCGATGAGCAGTTCTTC.

Ten or more counts support this clonotype. The chain couples TRBV7-8 to TRBJ2-1, with 14 nucleotides matching TRBD2. The length of the CDR3 is 19 residues. Germline V gene data show CDR1 as SGHVS and CDR2 as FQNEAQ. V was clipped by 5 bases and J by 7 bases; unmatched bases: 16. In DNA form, the CDR3 reads TGTGCCAGCAGCCACTCGCTTCGATCCGGGACTAGCGGGGGAAATGAGCAGTTCTTC. Its translation is CASSHSLRSGTSGGNEQFF.

This clonotype was seen more than once but under ten times. The V gene is TRBV20-1, the J gene TRBJ2-1, with 8 nucleotides matching TRBD1. The ends lost 1 base at V and 6 bases at J; junction bases unmatched: 2. The CDR3 spans 13 residues. CDR1 and CDR2 from the germline V gene are DFQATT and SNEGSKA (reference sequence). CDR3 in DNA: TGCAGTGCTAGAGGGACAGGGTCCAATGAGCAGTTCTTC. Amino acids: CSARGTGSNEQFF.

This clonotype was detected only a few times. The genes are TRBV6-2 or TRBV6-3 and TRBJ2-1, with TRBD1 matching over 7 bases. Germline V gene data show CDR1 as MNHEY and CDR2 as SVGEGT. J gave up 4 bases and V 2 bases, and 11 bases lay outside the gene matches. The CDR3 is 17 residues long. CDR3: CASSYQQTGFLYNEQFF. CDR3 nucleotides: TGTGCCAGCAGTTACCAACAGACAGGGTTCTTATACAATGAGCAGTTCTTC.

This clonotype was observed many times. The genes are TRBV12-5 and TRBJ2-5, with D possibly being TRBD1 or TRBD2 (5 bases each). V shed 5 bases and J shed 7 bases, with 17 bases lying between them. This CDR3 is 14 amino acids long. Per the germline V gene, CDR1 is LGHNT and CDR2 is FRNRAP. CDR3 protein: CASGAQGRSGTQYF. The CDR3 region has the DNA TGTGCTAGTGGTGCGCAGGGTCGGAGCGGGACCCAGTACTTC.

The table lists this clonotype with a few counts. This rearrangement joins TRBV27 to TRBJ1-1; D perhaps matches TRBD1 (5 bases). Germline CDR1 reads MNHEY; CDR2 reads SMNVEV (reference sequence). V was clipped by 3 bases and J by 6 bases, with 11 bases between them. The CDR3 consists of 13 residues. CDR3 nucleotide sequence: TGTGCCAGCAGTTTTGGGGGGGGAGCTGAAGCTTTCTTT. Protein product: CASSFGGGAEAFF.

This clonotype was seen only a few times. One end of the junction does not line up with germline, which may come from a read error. The V and J genes are TRBV6-8 and TRBJ1-6, with 9 positions matching TRBD1. The length of the CDR3 is 14 residues. Looked up from germline, CDR1 is MNHGY and CDR2 is SAAAGT. CDR3 loop: CVSTPGQGGSPLHF. The DNA for the CDR3 is TGTGTCAGCACTCCGGGACAGGGAGGGTCACCCCTCCACTTT.

The V and J genes are TRBV29-1 and TRBJ2-3, with 10 bases aligning to TRBD2. The V gene's germline CDR1 is SQVTM and CDR2 ANQGSEA. The CDR3 has 16 residues. J lost 0 bases, V lost 2 bases, and 5 bases had no gene match. CDR3 DNA sequence: TGCAGCGTTGAAACCGGGACTAGCGATAGCACAGATACGCAGTATTTT. Translated: CSVETGTSDSTDTQYF.

This clonotype was observed a handful of times. The rearrangement links TRBV7-9 to TRBJ2-3; 9 positions agree with TRBD2. CDR1 and CDR2 (germline): SEHNR, FQNEAQ (reference sequence). The CDR3 sequence is 16 residues long. J lost 2 bases, V lost 1 base, and 4 bases had no gene match. The CDR3 nucleotides read TGTGCCAGCAGCTTAGAAATAGCGGGGGTCACAGATACGCAGTATTTT. Amino acids: CASSLEIAGVTDTQYF.

This clonotype was recorded a few times. The chain couples TRBV12-3 or TRBV12-4 to TRBJ1-5, with no clear D. The CDR3 extends over 13 amino acids. V was trimmed by 5 bases and J by 5 bases, leaving 10 bases between them. The CDR3 region is CASSGWLDQPQHF. The CDR3 DNA sequence: TGTGCCAGCAGTGGGTGGTTAGATCAGCCCCAGCATTTT.

The chain is built from TRBV28 and TRBJ2-5; D might be TRBD2 (6 bases). The length of the CDR3 is 14 residues. The germline V and J ends were trimmed by 5 bases and 5 bases, with 15 bases remaining between them. Germline V gene data show CDR1 as MDHEN and CDR2 as SYDVKM. The DNA of the CDR3 is TGTGCCAGCAGTCCCCCCAGGGAGGAGGAGACCCAGTACTTC. Translation: CASSPPREEETQYF.

About this clonotype itself: A much larger clone differs by one base, so this may be a read error. The chain couples TRBV5-4 to TRBJ1-5; D may be TRBD1 (5 bases). The CDR3 runs 14 residues. The germline V and J ends were trimmed by 4 bases and 2 bases, with 10 bases remaining between them. Germline V lookup: CDR1 SGHNT, CDR2 YYREEE (reference sequence). The CDR3 reads CASSDRDGNQPQHF. In DNA, the CDR3 is TGTGCCAGCAGCGACCGGGACGGCAATCAGCCCCAGCATTTT.

The chain employs TRBV25-1 and TRBJ2-3; D may be TRBD2 (6 bases). The length of the CDR3 is 15 residues. Germline loops: CDR1 MGHDK, CDR2 SYGVNS. V gave up 1 base and J gave up 0 bases, with 8 bases separating them. The CDR3 DNA reads TGTGCCAGCAGTGAATTGCGGGGAAGCACAGATACGCAGTATTTT. It translates to CASSELRGSTDTQYF.

This clonotype was detected a few times. V is TRBV7-3 and J is TRBJ2-1; 9 bases fit TRBD1. This CDR3 contains 16 residues. CDR1 and CDR2 from the germline V gene are SGHTA and FQGTGA. V dropped 4 bases and J dropped 8; count of bases not matched to a gene: 12. The CDR3 spells CASSSSIDTGGDEQFF. In DNA form, the CDR3 reads TGTGCCAGCAGCTCATCAATTGATACAGGGGGCGATGAGCAGTTCTTC.

This chain connects TRBV6-2 or TRBV6-3 to TRBJ2-7, with TRBD2 matching over 10 bases. CDR3 length: 16 amino acids. Trimming removed 0 bases from V and 2 bases from J; junction bases left unmatched: 4. Germline loops: CDR1 MNHEY, CDR2 SVGEGT. The CDR3, as DNA: TGTGCCAGCAGTTACTCGCCCCTAGCGGGGGCCTACGAGCAGTACGTC. Residues: CASSYSPLAGAYEQYV.

The chain combines TRBV4-1 with TRBJ2-7; D may be TRBD1 (5 bases). Germline values: CDR1 MGHRA, CDR2 YSYEKL. V was pared by 4 bases and J by 4 bases, with 14 bases between. This CDR3 region has 14 residues. In nucleotides, the CDR3 is TGCGCCAGCAGCCCAACTGACAGTGATTACGAGCAGTACTTC. It is translated as CASSPTDSDYEQYF.

This clonotype was seen more than once but under ten times. This rearrangement joins TRBV6-1 to TRBJ2-5, with no clear D. Germline V lookup: CDR1 MNHNS, CDR2 SASEGT. V was pared by 4 bases and J by 5 bases, with 8 bases between. This CDR3 has 12 amino acids. For the CDR3, the DNA is TGTGCCAGCAGTGGAAAGTGGGAGACCCAGTACTTC. Protein product: CASSGKWETQYF.